These 12 T cell receptor beta chains originate from one sample sequenced in a study of Ad26.COV2.S vaccination and SARS-CoV-2 variants. Noted treatment: roughly 19 received Ad26.COV2.S at low or high dose, single or two shots; roughly 5 received placebo; per-sample allocation not given. Day 63 after the first injection of vaccine or placebo was the sampling time. The table came from immunoSEQ multiplex PCR; TCRdb's copy has only in-frame clones and leaves some out. The sample lists about 440,000 clones; about 90% were seen once. Sequencing used peripheral blood, obtained in a trial of Ad26.COV2.S vaccine versus placebo. These receptors were collected from a person aged 18-65 years who received the Ad26.COV2.S COVID-19 vaccine or a placebo.

The V gene is TRBV5-1, the J gene TRBJ2-1; no definite D call. Looked up from germline, CDR1 is SGHRS and CDR2 is YFSETQ. The CDR3 is made up of 15 amino acids. Trimming took 0 bases from V and 0 from J, leaving 7 bases between them. This chain's CDR3 is CASSLGVFSYNEQFF. CDR3 in DNA: TGCGCCAGCAGCTTGGGCGTGTTCTCCTACAATGAGCAGTTCTTC. Complete variable domain (other parts from reference TRBV5-1 and TRBJ2-1): KAGVTQTPRYLIKTRGQQVTLSCSPISGHRSVSWYQQTPGQGLQFLFEYFSETQRNKGNFPGRFSGRQFSNSRSEMNVSTLELGDSALYLCASSLGVFSYNEQFFGPGTRLTVL.

This chain joins TRBV28 and TRBJ1-6; TRBD1 matches at 12 bases. The CDR3 extends over 17 amino acids. From germline, CDR1 is MDHEN and CDR2 SYDVKM. J gave up 7 bases and V 4 bases, and 8 bases lay outside the gene matches. CDR3 in DNA: TGTGCCAGCAGTTCCAGGGGACAGGGGGCGCCGAATTCACCCCTCCACTTT. Translating gives CASSSRGQGAPNSPLHF.

The gene calls are TRBV4-2 and TRBJ2-7, with D possibly TRBD2 on 6 matching bases. The CDR3 runs to 14 residues. V gave up 4 bases and J gave up 3 bases, with 13 bases separating them. The germline V gene has CDR1 LGHNA and CDR2 YNFKEQ. CDR3 coding DNA: TGTGCCAGCAGCCTGAGTGGGGGGTTCTACGAGCAGTACTTC. Protein product: CASSLSGGFYEQYF.

The gene calls are TRBV5-1 and TRBJ1-3; D is ambiguous. This CDR3 has 15 amino acids. V shed 5 bases and J shed 0 bases, with 12 bases lying between them. CDR1 and CDR2 (germline): SGHRS, YFSETQ. The CDR3 sequence is CASRMDGVSGNTIYF. CDR3 DNA sequence: TGCGCCAGCAGAATGGACGGGGTCTCTGGAAACACCATATATTTT.

The chain joins TRBV29-1 to TRBJ2-7; D is possibly TRBD1 or TRBD2 (6 bases each). This CDR3 is built from 12 residues. The V end lost 7 bases, the J end lost 8 bases, and 18 bases lay between the germline ends. Germline V gene sequence: CDR1 SQVTM, CDR2 ANQGSEA. The CDR3 region is CSASFDRTKQYF. The CDR3 DNA follows: TGCAGCGCCTCCTTCGACAGGACTAAGCAGTACTTC.

The table lists this clone with a count of one. The chain links TRBV12-3 or TRBV12-4 to TRBJ2-1; D possibly corresponds to TRBD2 (6 bases). The V end was cut by 8 bases, the J end by 4 bases, with 9 bases between. This CDR3 has 12 residues. The DNA for the CDR3 is TGTGCCAGCGGCGGGGCGTACAATGAGCAGTTCTTC. This sequence encodes CASGGAYNEQFF.

CDR3 DNA: TGTGCCAGCAGCACTCGACAGGGAACGCGTGGCTACACCTTC. Translated: CASSTRQGTRGYTF. The rearrangement uses TRBV6-5 and TRBJ1-2; 7 bases are shared with TRBD1. The CDR3 loop spans 14 amino acids. From germline, CDR1 is MNHEY and CDR2 SVGAGI. V dropped 6 bases and J dropped 7; count of bases not matched to a gene: 11.

The chain is built from TRBV19 and TRBJ1-6; D possibly corresponds to TRBD1 (5 bases). V shed 7 bases and J shed 7 bases, with 17 bases lying between them. This CDR3 region has 15 residues. Per the germline V gene, CDR1 is LNHDA and CDR2 is SQIVND (reference sequence). CDR3 bases: TGTGCCAGTACCCCGGGCGACAGTCTAAATTCACCCCTCCACTTT. Translated, it gives CASTPGDSLNSPLHF.

This chain links TRBV20-1 with TRBJ2-1; 7 nucleotides line up with TRBD2. V was pared by 3 bases and J by 7 bases, with 9 bases of the junction left unmatched. The germline CDR1 and CDR2 sequences are DFQATT and SNEGSKA (reference sequence). CDR3 length: 14 residues. The chain's CDR3 is CSASFFGGRNEQFF. CDR3 DNA sequence: TGCAGTGCTAGTTTCTTCGGCGGGAGAAATGAGCAGTTCTTC.

This sequence joins TRBV11-2 and TRBJ2-3; the D gene is possibly TRBD2 (5 bases). V lost 1 base and J lost 6, with 14 bases in between. The CDR3 totals 15 residues. Per the germline V gene, CDR1 is SGHAT and CDR2 is FQNNGV. The DNA for the CDR3 is TGTGCCAGCAGCTTAGTCTACGGCGGGCAGGATACGCAGTATTTT. Translated: CASSLVYGGQDTQYF.

CDR3 amino acids: CASSLEGAPANTGELFF. In nucleotides, the CDR3 is TGTGCCAGCAGTTTAGAGGGGGCACCAGCGAACACCGGGGAGCTGTTTTTT. The chain carries TRBV27 and TRBJ2-2, with TRBD1 matching over 7 bases. Germline trimming cut 2 bases from V and 0 bases from J; bases unmatched to any gene: 6. The germline V gene encodes CDR1 MNHEY and CDR2 SMNVEV (reference sequence). The CDR3 runs to 17 residues.

V usage is TRBV19 and J usage is TRBJ2-1; D is tentatively TRBD1 or TRBD2 (8 bases each). The CDR3 contains 21 residues. V was trimmed by 0 bases and J by 8 bases, leaving 32 bases between them. CDR1 is LNHDA and CDR2 is SQIVND in the germline V gene (reference sequence). DNA for the CDR3: TGTGCCAGTAGTATAGAAAGCCCCGGCAGGGGGCGAGCGGGAGTTGCGTATGAGCAGTTCTTC. It yields the protein CASSIESPGRGRAGVAYEQFF.